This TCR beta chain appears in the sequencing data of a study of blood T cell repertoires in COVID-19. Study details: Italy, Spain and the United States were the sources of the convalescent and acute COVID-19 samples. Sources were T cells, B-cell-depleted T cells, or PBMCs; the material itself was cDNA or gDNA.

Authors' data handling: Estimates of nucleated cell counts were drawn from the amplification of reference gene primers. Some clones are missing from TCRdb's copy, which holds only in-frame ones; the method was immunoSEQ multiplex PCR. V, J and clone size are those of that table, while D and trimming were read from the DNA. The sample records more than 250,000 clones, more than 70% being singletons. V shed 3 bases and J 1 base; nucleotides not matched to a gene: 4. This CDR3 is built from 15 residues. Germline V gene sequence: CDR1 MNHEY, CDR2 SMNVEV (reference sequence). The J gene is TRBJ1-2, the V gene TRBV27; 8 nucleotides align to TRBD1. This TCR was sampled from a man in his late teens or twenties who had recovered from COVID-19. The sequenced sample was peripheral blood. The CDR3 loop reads CASSFYRGYNYGYTF. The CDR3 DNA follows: TGTGCCAGCAGTTTCTACAGGGGGTATAACTATGGCTACACCTTC.